One and the same sample provided the 2 T cell receptor beta chains below, sequenced in a study of identical twins. TCRdb passed the 5' RACE reads through MiXCR, listing each CDR3 protein once. The sample carries fewer than 250,000 distinct CDR3 sequences, roughly a tenth recorded once. Sequenced input: memory (CD45RO+) T cells sorted from blood. The receptors stem from a woman younger than 35 in good health.

This clonotype came up many times. This rearrangement joins TRBV20-1 to TRBJ1-6, with 8 positions matching TRBD1. Germline loops: CDR1 DFQATT, CDR2 SNEGSKA (reference sequence). The CDR3 is made up of 13 amino acids. Trimming at V came to 5 bases and at J to 10 bases, leaving 7 bases not matched to a gene. CDR3 in DNA: TGCAGTGCTCCCACAGGGGGTTTGTCACCCCTCCACTTT. Translation: CSAPTGGLSPLHF.

The chain uses TRBV18 and TRBJ2-5; TRBD2 aligns across 13 bases. V trimming: 1 base; J trimming: 5 bases; junction bases outside the gene matches: 1. Germline V CDR1 and CDR2: KGHSH, LQKENI. This CDR3 is built from 15 residues. The CDR3, as DNA: TGTGCCAGCTCACCACGGACTAGCGGGAGTGAGACCCAGTACTTC. Amino acids: CASSPRTSGSETQYF.